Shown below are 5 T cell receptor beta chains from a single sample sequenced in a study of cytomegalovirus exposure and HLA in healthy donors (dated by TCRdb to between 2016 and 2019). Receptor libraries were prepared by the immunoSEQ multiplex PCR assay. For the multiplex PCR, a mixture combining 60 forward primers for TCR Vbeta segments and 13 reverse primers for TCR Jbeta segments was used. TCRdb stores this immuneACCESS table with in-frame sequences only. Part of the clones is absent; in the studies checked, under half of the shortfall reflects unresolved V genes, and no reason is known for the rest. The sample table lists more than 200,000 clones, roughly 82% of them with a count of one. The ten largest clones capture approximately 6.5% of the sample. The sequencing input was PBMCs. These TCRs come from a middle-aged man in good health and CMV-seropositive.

The chain's CDR3 is CASGEAGGSYEQYV. CDR3 DNA: TGTGCCAGCGGGGAGGCGGGAGGCTCCTACGAGCAGTACGTC. J is TRBJ2-7 and V is TRBV6-1; 8 nucleotides match TRBD2. The CDR3 covers 14 residues. With V trimmed by 8 bases and J by 0 bases, 6 bases remained unmatched. Germline-derived CDR1 and CDR2 are MNHNS and SASEGT.

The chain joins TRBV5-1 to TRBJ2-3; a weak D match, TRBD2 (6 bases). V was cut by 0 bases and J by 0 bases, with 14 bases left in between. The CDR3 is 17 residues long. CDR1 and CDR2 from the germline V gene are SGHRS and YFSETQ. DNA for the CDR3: TGCGCCAGCAGCTTGGTTGGGGGAGGCCTTAGCACAGATACGCAGTATTTT. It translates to CASSLVGGGLSTDTQYF.

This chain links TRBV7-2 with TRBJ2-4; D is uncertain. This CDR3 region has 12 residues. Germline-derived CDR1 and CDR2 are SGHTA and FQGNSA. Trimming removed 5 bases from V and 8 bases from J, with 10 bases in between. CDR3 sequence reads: CASSILEYIQYF. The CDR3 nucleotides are TGTGCCAGCAGCATACTGGAGTACATTCAGTACTTC.

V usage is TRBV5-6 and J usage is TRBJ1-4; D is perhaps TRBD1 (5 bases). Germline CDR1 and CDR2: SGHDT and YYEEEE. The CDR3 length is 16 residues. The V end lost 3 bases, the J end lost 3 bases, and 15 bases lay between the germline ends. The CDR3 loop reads CASSSDSVAANEKLFF. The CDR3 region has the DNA TGTGCCAGCAGCTCTGACAGTGTGGCGGCTAATGAAAAACTGTTTTTT.

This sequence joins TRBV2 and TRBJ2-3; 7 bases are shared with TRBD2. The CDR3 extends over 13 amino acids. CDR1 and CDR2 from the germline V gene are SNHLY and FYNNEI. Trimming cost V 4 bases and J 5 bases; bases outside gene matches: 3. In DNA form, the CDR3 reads TGTGCCAGCAGTGGGGAGGGTTTAGATACGCAGTATTTT. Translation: CASSGEGLDTQYF.